This T cell receptor beta chain is from a study of early T cells in non-severe SARS-CoV-2 infection. Study-level information: The authors sequenced bulk RNA from unsorted whole blood, leaving chains unpaired.

Study results and limitations: Matching with VDJdb favored anti-spike CD8 responses (missing private and CD4 specificities).

This clonotype came up a few times. Antigen specificity is unknown. Individual cDNA molecules received unique molecular identifiers during library preparation. TCRdb redid the calling of the 5' RACE reads with MiXCR, one entry per CDR3 protein. In the table there are tens of thousands of distinct CDR3 sequences, 13% of which are singletons. V was shortened by 4 bases and J by 2 bases, with 14 bases between the two germline ends. This CDR3 comprises 14 residues. Germline V lookup: CDR1 SQVTM, CDR2 ANQGSEA. V gene TRBV29-1 combines with J gene TRBJ2-5; a possible D gene is TRBD2 (5 bases). The sequence was collected from an adult who was a healthcare worker with PCR-confirmed SARS-CoV-2 infection or an uninfected control (not recorded which). Source material: whole blood. CDR3 DNA sequence: TGCAGCGTTGCGCTGACTACGAATCAAGAGACCCAGTACTTC. It encodes CSVALTTNQETQYF.